The 32 T cell receptor beta chains presented below share a single source sample, sequenced in a study of cytomegalovirus exposure and HLA in healthy donors. Vbeta (60) and Jbeta (13) primers were used in the PCR. The data were produced by immunoSEQ multiplex PCR, yet TCRdb's version contains in-frame clones alone and is incomplete. In the table there are 90,000 to 120,000 clones, about 81% of which are singletons. Sequences were obtained from PBMCs. These TCRs come from a man younger than 45 in good health and CMV-seropositive.

This clone appeared once. This rearrangement joins TRBV5-1 to TRBJ2-2; tentatively, D is TRBD1 (5 bases). V dropped 6 bases and J dropped 4 bases, with 10 bases sitting between them. The CDR3 spans 13 residues. The germline CDR1 and CDR2 sequences are SGHRS and YFSETQ. CDR3 DNA: TGCGCCAGCATCGACAGCTCCACCGGGGAGCTGTTTTTT. It yields the protein CASIDSSTGELFF.

The rearrangement uses TRBV6-6 and TRBJ2-7; D is unclear. The V gene's germline CDR1 is MNHNY and CDR2 SVGAGI (reference sequence). V was clipped by 7 bases and J by 0 bases, with 13 bases between them. CDR3 size: 14 residues. The CDR3 DNA is TGTGCCAGCAAACGTCGTATAGACTCCTACGAGCAGTACTTC. Translation: CASKRRIDSYEQYF.

The chain combines TRBV14 with TRBJ2-5, with D possibly matching TRBD2 (5 bases). CDR1 SGHDN and CDR2 FVKESK come from the germline V gene. The CDR3 has 16 amino acids. The V end lost 4 bases, the J end lost 1 base, and 16 bases lay between the germline ends. This chain's CDR3 is CASSPPTAAGQETQYF. DNA for the CDR3: TGTGCCAGCAGCCCCCCTACCGCCGCGGGCCAAGAGACCCAGTACTTC.

Concerning this clone itself: The junction and the germline gene differ at one end; a read error may be behind it. The chain uses TRBV7-9 and TRBJ1-2; 11 bases agree with TRBD1. Germline loops: CDR1 SEHNR, CDR2 FQNEAQ (reference sequence). The CDR3 loop spans 15 amino acids. The CDR3 loop is CSSSLGTGGSYGYTF. CDR3 nucleotide sequence: TGTTCCAGCAGTCTCGGGACAGGGGGATCGTATGGCTACACCTTC.

The chain uses TRBV18 and TRBJ1-1; no clear D. The CDR3 contains 16 residues. V lost 0 bases and J lost 4, with 15 bases in between. The germline V gene encodes CDR1 KGHSH and CDR2 LQKENI. CDR3 sequence (DNA): TGTGCCAGCTCACCACCACCGGGAATCCCCTTCACTGAAGCTTTCTTT. It is translated as CASSPPPGIPFTEAFF.

The rearrangement links TRBV6-5 to TRBJ1-5; tentative D call: TRBD1 (5 bases). Germline lookup yields CDR1 MNHEY and CDR2 SVGAGI. This CDR3 is built from 13 residues. Trimming took off 6 bases at V and 9 bases at J, with 15 bases between the two ends. The CDR3 reads CASRQGREGPQHF. For the CDR3, the DNA is TGTGCCAGCAGGCAAGGCAGGGAAGGGCCCCAGCATTTT.

The chain couples TRBV6-1 to TRBJ1-6, with D unresolved. Germline CDR1 reads MNHNS; CDR2 reads SASEGT. V was clipped by 8 bases and J by 9 bases, with 14 bases between them. This CDR3 contains 13 residues. CDR3 nucleotides: TGTGCCAGCCGCTGGGAGGGCTCTTCACCCCTCCACTTT. It encodes CASRWEGSSPLHF.

The chain links TRBV2 to TRBJ2-6; weak D call: TRBD2 (6 bases). The germline gives CDR1 SNHLY, CDR2 FYNNEI. This CDR3 is built from 15 residues. Deletions cut 5 bases from V and 3 bases from J, with 11 bases between. The CDR3 DNA reads TGTGCCAGCAGTTTGGGAGGTTTTGGGGCCAACGTCCTGACTTTC. It yields the protein CASSLGGFGANVLTF.

This clone was found a few times. The rearrangement uses TRBV30 and TRBJ1-1; 7 bases are a match to TRBD1. The length of the CDR3 is 17 residues. Losses at the gene ends were 4 bases for V and 4 bases for J; bases not matched to a gene: 18. Germline lookup yields CDR1 GTSNPN and CDR2 SVGIG (reference sequence). CDR3 nucleotides: TGTGCCTGGACCCTACCAGGGGGACCAGCCGGGAGCACTGAAGCTTTCTTT. The encoded protein is CAWTLPGGPAGSTEAFF. The variable domain in full, with the rest retrieved from reference TRBV30 and TRBJ1-1, is SQTIHQWPATLVQPVGSPLSLECTVEGTSNPNLYWYRQAAGRGLQLLFYSVGIGQISSEVPQNLSASRPQDRQFILSSKKLLLSDSGFYLCAWTLPGGPAGSTEAFFGQGTRLTVV.

The gene calls are TRBV29-1 and TRBJ2-5; the match to TRBD2 covers 8 bases. The end of the DNA aligns better with TRBJ2-7, so the J call may be wrong. Germline V gives CDR1 SQVTM, CDR2 ANQGSEA. The CDR3 spans 13 residues. CDR3 sequence: CSVGLAGSYEQYF. The CDR3 DNA reads TGCAGCGTTGGGTTAGCGGGGTCCTACGAGCAGTACTTC.

This clone was recorded once. CDR3 in DNA: TGTGCCTGGACAATAGGGGGGGGCAATCAGCCCCAGCATTTT. The encoded protein is CAWTIGGGNQPQHF. This sequence joins TRBV30 and TRBJ1-5; tentative D call: TRBD1 (6 bases). Germline assignment: CDR1 GTSNPN and CDR2 SVGIG (reference sequence). CDR3 length equals 14 residues. V was cut by 4 bases and J by 2 bases, with 12 bases left in between.

This clone was counted a single time. The chain employs TRBV4-2 and TRBJ2-7; maybe TRBD2 (5 bases). V lost 0 bases to trimming and J lost 0 bases, with 12 bases between them. Germline V gene sequence: CDR1 LGHNA, CDR2 YNFKEQ. The CDR3 length is 16 residues. CDR3 region: CASSQEATGISYEQYF. The CDR3 coding sequence is TGTGCCAGCAGCCAAGAGGCAACGGGGATCTCCTACGAGCAGTACTTC.

This chain uses TRBV5-1 with TRBJ2-7; weak D call: TRBD1 (6 bases). The CDR3 length is 15 residues. The germline CDR1 and CDR2 sequences are SGHRS and YFSETQ. Trimming took off 3 bases at V and 4 bases at J, with 17 bases between the two ends. The CDR3 reads CASSWTGTSDYEQYF. The DNA of the CDR3 is TGCGCCAGCAGCTGGACCGGGACATCGGATTACGAGCAGTACTTC.

Of note for this clone: Mismatch with germline at one junction end may stem from a read error. CDR3: CASSEPTGSNTEAFF. For the CDR3, the DNA is TGTGCCAGCAGCGAACCGACAGGATCGAACACTGAGGCTTTCTTT. The J gene is TRBJ1-1, the V gene TRBV9; D might be TRBD1 (6 bases). The CDR3 covers 15 residues. Germline CDR1 and CDR2: SGDLS and YYNGEE.

The CDR3 sequence is CASSLVGDGYTF. The CDR3 nucleotides are TGTGCCAGCAGCTTAGTCGGGGATGGCTACACCTTC. V is TRBV11-2 and J is TRBJ1-2; D not resolved. The CDR3 is made up of 12 amino acids. Germline lookup yields CDR1 SGHAT and CDR2 FQNNGV. The ends were cut back, 1 base at V and 6 bases at J, with 6 bases in the middle.

The chain employs TRBV5-8 and TRBJ2-7; D is uncertain. The CDR3 spans 11 residues. Germline-derived CDR1 and CDR2 are SGHTS and YDEGEE. V dropped 1 base and J dropped 4 bases, with 3 bases sitting between them. The CDR3 spells CASSLPYEQYF. In nucleotides, the CDR3 is TGTGCCAGCAGCTTGCCATACGAGCAGTACTTC.

This clone was seen a single time. The J gene is TRBJ1-6, the V gene TRBV7-9; maybe TRBD1 (5 bases). The germline CDR1 and CDR2 sequences are SEHNR and FQNEAQ (reference sequence). V lost 8 bases to trimming and J lost 14 bases, with 13 bases between them. The CDR3 extends over 11 amino acids. CDR3 nucleotides: TGTGCCAGCCGGGGGGTAAGGGCCCTCCACTTT. Its protein product is CASRGVRALHF.

The J gene is TRBJ2-1, the V gene TRBV4-1; maybe TRBD2 (5 bases). Trimming pared 2 bases from V and 14 bases from J, leaving 16 bases between. The CDR3 is made up of 13 amino acids. Germline CDR1 reads MGHRA; CDR2 reads YSYEKL. The CDR3 nucleotides read TGCGCCAGCAGCCAATCACGCATAGCGAGGGAGTTCTTC. Its protein is CASSQSRIAREFF.

The rearrangement links TRBV5-1 to TRBJ2-7, with unresolved D. Trimming cost V 2 bases and J 0 bases, with 12 bases left between them. The CDR3 has 15 residues. CDR1 SGHRS and CDR2 YFSETQ come from the germline V gene. DNA of the CDR3: TGCGCCAGCAGCTTCAGCGACGGTAACTCCTACGAGCAGTACTTC. Translated, it gives CASSFSDGNSYEQYF.

The chain combines TRBV29-1 with TRBJ2-5; maybe TRBD2 (5 bases). The J call may not be correct, given that the DNA end is closer to TRBJ2-7. CDR1 SQVTM and CDR2 ANQGSEA come from the germline V gene. The CDR3 totals 14 residues. The CDR3 DNA is TGCAGCGTGAGGGCAGCGAGAGGAGGCTACGAGCAGTACTTC. Its protein is CSVRAARGGYEQYF.

The CDR3 DNA follows: TGTGCCAGCAGCTTACAGGAAAACTATGGCTACACCTTC. Protein product: CASSLQENYGYTF. The rearrangement joins TRBV5-8 to TRBJ1-2; possible D gene TRBD1, 5 bases. Deletions cut 2 bases from V and 2 bases from J, with 7 bases between. Per the germline V gene, CDR1 is SGHTS and CDR2 is YDEGEE. There are 13 residues in the CDR3. Drawing the rest from reference TRBV5-8 and TRBJ1-2, the complete variable domain is EAGVTQSPTHLIKTRGQQATLRCSPISGHTSVYWYQQALGLGLQFLLWYDEGEERNRGNFPPRFSGRQFPNYSSELNVNALELEDSALYLCASSLQENYGYTFGSGTRLTVV.

The V gene is TRBV10-2, the J gene TRBJ1-3; the match to TRBD1 covers 8 bases. This CDR3 is built from 16 residues. From germline, CDR1 is WSHSY and CDR2 SAAADI. Trimming took 7 bases from V and 2 from J; bases not matched to a gene: 10. The chain's CDR3 is CASMPPGGPTGNTIYF. The CDR3 DNA reads TGCGCCAGCATGCCTCCAGGGGGCCCCACTGGAAACACCATATATTTT.

The chain uses TRBV6-1 and TRBJ2-1; 8 bases match TRBD1. This CDR3 is built from 15 residues. Per germline, CDR1 MNHNS and CDR2 SASEGT. Trimming took 4 bases from V and 2 from J; bases not matched to a gene: 4. The CDR3 region is CASSASRGPYNEQFF. The CDR3, as DNA: TGTGCCAGCAGTGCATCCAGGGGGCCCTACAATGAGCAGTTCTTC.

This clone was seen a single time. The chain couples TRBV2 to TRBJ2-7; 13 bases are a match to TRBD2. The CDR3 length is 14 residues. The ends lost 4 bases at V and 4 bases at J; junction bases unmatched: 1. Per the germline V gene, CDR1 is SNHLY and CDR2 is FYNNEI. CDR3 bases: TGTGCCAGCAGTGGGGGACTAGCGGGGTACGAGCAGTACTTC. Amino acid sequence: CASSGGLAGYEQYF. Filled out from reference TRBV2 and TRBJ2-7, the complete variable domain reads EPEVTQTPSHQVTQMGQEVILRCVPISNHLYFYWYRQILGQKVEFLVSFYNNEISEKSEIFDDQFSVERPDGSNFTLKIRSTKLEDSAMYFCASSGGLAGYEQYFGPGTRLTVT.

Comments on this clone: Other DNA sequences within the sample encode an identical CDR3. V gene TRBV5-6 combines with J gene TRBJ2-7; D might be TRBD2 (7 bases). Per the germline V gene, CDR1 is SGHDT and CDR2 is YYEEEE. Trimming removed 7 bases from V and 6 bases from J, with 17 bases in between. This CDR3 has 13 amino acids. The CDR3 loop is CASRSGGGGEQYF. In nucleotides, the CDR3 is TGTGCCAGCCGGTCGGGGGGCGGCGGCGAGCAGTACTTC.

The genes are TRBV30 and TRBJ1-4; D possibly corresponds to TRBD1 (5 bases). Trimming took off 3 bases at V and 3 bases at J, with 14 bases between the two ends. The CDR3 runs 15 residues. Germline V CDR1 and CDR2: GTSNPN, SVGIG (reference sequence). The CDR3: CAWSLVDSPNEKLFF. In DNA, the CDR3 is TGTGCCTGGAGCCTTGTTGACAGTCCTAATGAAAAACTGTTTTTT.

The gene calls are TRBV10-3 and TRBJ2-7; D is uncertain. Germline V gene data show CDR1 as ENHRY and CDR2 as SYGVKD. Trimming removed 4 bases from V and 6 bases from J, with 16 bases in between. CDR3 size: 14 residues. CDR3 protein: CAISGPRDGAEQYF. Written as DNA, the CDR3 is TGTGCCATCAGTGGGCCTAGAGACGGCGCCGAGCAGTACTTC.

The V gene is TRBV19, the J gene TRBJ2-3, with D perhaps TRBD2 (6 bases). The germline V gene has CDR1 LNHDA and CDR2 SQIVND (reference sequence). The length of the CDR3 is 15 residues. The V and J ends lost 5 bases and 4 bases respectively, with 16 bases between them. Here the CDR3 DNA reads TGTGCCAGTAGTCCGACTAGATCCGGCGCAGATACGCAGTATTTT. It translates to CASSPTRSGADTQYF.

The V gene is TRBV5-6, the J gene TRBJ1-2; 7 positions match TRBD1. CDR1 and CDR2 from the germline V gene are SGHDT and YYEEEE. The CDR3 loop spans 12 amino acids. Trimming removed 0 bases from V and 11 bases from J; junction bases left unmatched: 4. The CDR3: CASSLGQGSYTF. The CDR3 bases are TGTGCCAGCAGCTTGGGACAGGGTAGTTACACCTTC.

This clone was detected once. The chain joins TRBV19 to TRBJ2-3; TRBD2 agrees at 12 bases. Looked up from germline, CDR1 is LNHDA and CDR2 is SQIVND (reference sequence). The length of the CDR3 is 17 residues. After removal of 5 bases from V and 0 bases from J, the junction contained 6 bases not matched to a gene. The CDR3 loop is CASSSRLAGASTDTQYF. The CDR3 DNA reads TGTGCCAGTAGTTCTCGACTAGCGGGGGCTAGCACAGATACGCAGTATTTT.

The CDR3 DNA is TGTGCCAGCAGTGAGGTCGGGGGGGAGACCCAGTACTTC. This encodes CASSEVGGETQYF. The J gene is TRBJ2-5, the V gene TRBV6-4; 7 bases agree with TRBD2. V shed 3 bases and J 5 bases; nucleotides not matched to a gene: 3. This CDR3 contains 13 residues. The germline gives CDR1 MRHNA, CDR2 SNTAGT.

This clone was found a few times. The V gene is TRBV10-1, the J gene TRBJ2-3, with 7 bases that match TRBD2. Germline loops: CDR1 WNHNN, CDR2 SYGVQD (reference sequence). V was clipped by 10 bases and J by 7 bases; unmatched bases: 11. The CDR3 runs to 13 residues. This CDR3 reads CATSSGGGYTQYF. In nucleotides, the CDR3 is TGCGCCACCTCATCCGGGGGAGGGTATACGCAGTATTTT.